The 13 T cell receptor beta chains below all came from one sample that was sequenced in a study of T cell responses to AZD1222 COVID-19 vaccine. TCRdb's table, derived via immunoSEQ multiplex PCR, lists solely in-frame clones and lacks some. The data contain about 110,000 clones, 80% to 85% of them singletons. The sample in question was peripheral blood, obtained on day 0 of AZD1222 vaccination. These receptors were collected from an adult in good health.

The V and J genes are TRBV3-1 (or the pseudogene TRBV3-2) and TRBJ1-2; D gene unclear. This CDR3 has 13 amino acids. Germline-derived CDR1 and CDR2 are LGHDT and YNNKEL (reference sequence). V was shortened by 1 base and J by 4 bases, with 7 bases between the two germline ends. The DNA of the CDR3 is TGTGCCAGCAGCCAAGCGATCACCTATGGCTACACCTTC. It codes for CASSQAITYGYTF.

The chain recombines TRBV6-4 with TRBJ2-1; 9 bases align to TRBD2. The CDR3 covers 17 residues. The V gene's germline CDR1 is MRHNA and CDR2 SNTAGT. J gave up 7 bases and V 5 bases, and 15 bases lay outside the gene matches. The CDR3 coding sequence is TGTGCCAGCAGTCCCTCTTACCTAGCGGGACTTAATAATGAGCAGTTCTTC. Residues: CASSPSYLAGLNNEQFF.

This chain uses TRBV21-1 with TRBJ2-7; the table's D call, TRBD1, has no DNA check behind it. TRBV21-1 has pseudogene status. This CDR3 contains 12 residues. This CDR3 is CASTGTGNEQYF. DNA for the CDR3: TGTGCCAGCACCGGGACAGGGAACGAGCAGTACTTC.

The V call is TRBV13, the J call TRBJ2-1; 8 nucleotides match TRBD1. With V trimmed by 5 bases and J by 9 bases, 12 bases remained unmatched. The CDR3 runs 15 residues. Germline V gene data show CDR1 as PRHDT and CDR2 as FYEKMQ (reference sequence). In DNA, the CDR3 is TGTGCCAGCAGCCCACGGACAGGGCCACGGGGTGAGCAGTTCTTC. This codes for CASSPRTGPRGEQFF.

The V gene is TRBV12-2, the J gene TRBJ2-5. TRBV12-2 is noted as a pseudogene. This CDR3 has 14 residues. The CDR3 loop reads CASRLGSLGETQYF. The DNA of the CDR3 is TGTGCAAGTCGCTTAGGGTCTTTGGGGGAGACCCAGTACTTC.

This chain links TRBV5-1 with TRBJ2-1; 10 nucleotides agree with TRBD2. CDR1 is SGHRS, CDR2 YFSETQ, per germline. This CDR3 comprises 16 residues. J lost 7 bases, V lost 4 bases, and 11 bases had no gene match. CDR3 bases: TGCGCCAGCAGCCTTTTACCAGCGGGAGGGGATAATGAGCAGTTCTTC. This sequence encodes CASSLLPAGGDNEQFF.

The rearrangement links TRBV5-1 to TRBJ2-3; 8 bases fit TRBD1. The J segment lost 5 bases and the V segment lost 4 bases, leaving 6 bases of the junction unmatched. CDR1 and CDR2 from the germline V gene are SGHRS and YFSETQ. There are 14 residues in the CDR3. The CDR3 region is CASSGQGVGDTQYF. The CDR3 DNA is TGCGCCAGCAGCGGACAGGGTGTGGGAGATACGCAGTATTTT. Full variable domain (remainder filled in from reference TRBV5-1 and TRBJ2-3): KAGVTQTPRYLIKTRGQQVTLSCSPISGHRSVSWYQQTPGQGLQFLFEYFSETQRNKGNFPGRFSGRQFSNSRSEMNVSTLELGDSALYLCASSGQGVGDTQYFGPGTRLTVL.

The chain is built from TRBV6-1 and TRBJ1-1; possibly TRBD1 for D (6 bases). Germline V gene data show CDR1 as MNHNS and CDR2 as SASEGT. This CDR3 has 16 amino acids. The V end lost 0 bases, the J end lost 0 bases, and 11 bases lay between the germline ends. CDR3 sequence (DNA): TGTGCCAGCAGTGAAGCGATCGGGACACTGAACACTGAAGCTTTCTTT. Translated, it gives CASSEAIGTLNTEAFF.

The J gene is TRBJ2-3, the V gene TRBV5-1; tentative D call: TRBD2 (6 bases). The CDR3 runs to 14 residues. In germline, CDR1 is SGHRS, CDR2 YFSETQ. V lost 4 bases to trimming and J lost 6 bases, with 15 bases between them. CDR3 bases: TGCGCCAGCAGCGTGAGGCGGGAAAGGGATACGCAGTATTTT. Amino acids: CASSVRRERDTQYF. Combining the CDR3 with reference TRBV5-1 and TRBJ2-3 gives the whole variable domain KAGVTQTPRYLIKTRGQQVTLSCSPISGHRSVSWYQQTPGQGLQFLFEYFSETQRNKGNFPGRFSGRQFSNSRSEMNVSTLELGDSALYLCASSVRRERDTQYFGPGTRLTVL.

The J gene is TRBJ1-2, the V gene TRBV6-5, with 9 bases that match TRBD1. V was pared by 6 bases and J by 3 bases, with 2 bases of the junction left unmatched. Germline V CDR1 and CDR2: MNHEY, SVGAGI. The CDR3 is 13 amino acids. The CDR3 spells CASSRDRDYGYTF. CDR3 coding DNA: TGTGCCAGCAGCCGGGACAGGGACTATGGCTACACCTTC.

The chain combines TRBV7-3 with TRBJ2-3, with 12 bases that match TRBD2. V gave up 5 bases and J gave up 1 base; unmatched junction bases: 7. This CDR3 has 17 residues. Germline V gene sequence: CDR1 SGHTA, CDR2 FQGTGA. The CDR3 nucleotides are TGTGCCAGCAGCCTCAGACTAGCGGGAGATCGCACAGATACGCAGTATTTT. This translates into CASSLRLAGDRTDTQYF.

The chain has TRBV3-1 (or the pseudogene TRBV3-2) and TRBJ1-1; perhaps TRBD1 as D (5 bases). Trimming took 3 bases from V and 1 from J, leaving 12 bases between them. CDR1 and CDR2 (germline): LGHDT, YNNKEL (reference sequence). CDR3 length: 15 residues. CDR3 loop: CASSHRQIPNTEAFF. In nucleotides, the CDR3 is TGTGCCAGCAGCCACCGACAGATTCCGAACACTGAAGCTTTCTTT.

This clone appeared once. The chain carries TRBV11-3 and TRBJ2-1, with D maybe TRBD2 (6 bases). Trimming stripped 4 bases from V and 8 bases from J, with 18 bases between. This CDR3 comprises 15 residues. Germline V gene sequence: CDR1 SGHNT, CDR2 YENEEA. CDR3 sequence reads: CASSSSGSSDYEQFF. The CDR3 DNA is TGTGCCAGCAGCTCCTCGGGTTCTAGCGACTATGAGCAGTTCTTC.